The present entry profiles one T cell receptor (beta chain) with its context. Its cognate antigen is unknown. The source of the sample is a study of graft-versus-host responses after intestinal transplantation. Study in general: Anti-thymocyte globulin induction preceded three to four years of tacrolimus and steroid maintenance in all recipients.

V was trimmed by 8 bases and J by 4 bases, leaving 5 bases between them. The CDR3 runs 10 residues. The V gene's germline CDR1 is SGHTA and CDR2 FQGNSA. Some clones are missing from TCRdb's copy, which holds only in-frame ones; the method was immunoSEQ multiplex PCR. The sample records around 71,000 clones, around 95% being singletons. Study-level findings and limits: GvH clones appeared in recipient marrow, some first in ileum or blood. Individuals carrying graft-donor T cell macrochimerism showed high graft-versus-host to host-versus-graft clonal ratios in allografts.

This chain connects TRBV7-2 to TRBJ1-2; no definite D call. The TCR sequence derives from a human donor who received an intestinal transplant. Sequencing was performed on unstimulated CD8+ T cells sorted from spleen or lymph node cells, taken before intestinal transplant. In nucleotides, the CDR3 is TGTGCCAGCGGTACCTATGGCTACACCTTC. The encoded protein is CASGTYGYTF.